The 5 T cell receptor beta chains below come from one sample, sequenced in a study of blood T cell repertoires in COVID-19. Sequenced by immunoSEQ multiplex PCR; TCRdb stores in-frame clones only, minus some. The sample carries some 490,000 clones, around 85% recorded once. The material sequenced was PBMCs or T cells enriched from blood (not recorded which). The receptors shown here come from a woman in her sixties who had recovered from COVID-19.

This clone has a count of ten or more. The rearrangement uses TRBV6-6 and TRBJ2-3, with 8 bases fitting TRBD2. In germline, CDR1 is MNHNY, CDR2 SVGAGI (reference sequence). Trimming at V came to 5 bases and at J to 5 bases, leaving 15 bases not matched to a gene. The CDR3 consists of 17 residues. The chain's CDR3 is CASSPIYERGPGDTQYF. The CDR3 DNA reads TGTGCCAGCAGTCCTATTTACGAGCGGGGGCCCGGAGATACGCAGTATTTT.

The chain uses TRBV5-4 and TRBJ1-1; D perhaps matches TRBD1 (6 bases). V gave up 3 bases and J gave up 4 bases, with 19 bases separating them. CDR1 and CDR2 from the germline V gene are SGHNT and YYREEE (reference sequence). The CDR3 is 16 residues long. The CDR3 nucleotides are TGTGCCAGCAGCTCTGCGGGAGGGGGGCAAGCCACTGAAGCTTTCTTT. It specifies CASSSAGGGQATEAFF.

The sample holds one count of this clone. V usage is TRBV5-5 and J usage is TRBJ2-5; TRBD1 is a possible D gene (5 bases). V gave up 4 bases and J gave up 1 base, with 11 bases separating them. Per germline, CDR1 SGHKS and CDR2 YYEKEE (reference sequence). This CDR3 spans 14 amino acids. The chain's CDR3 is CASSLDRSQETQYF. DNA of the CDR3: TGTGCCAGCAGCCTAGACAGATCCCAAGAGACCCAGTACTTC.

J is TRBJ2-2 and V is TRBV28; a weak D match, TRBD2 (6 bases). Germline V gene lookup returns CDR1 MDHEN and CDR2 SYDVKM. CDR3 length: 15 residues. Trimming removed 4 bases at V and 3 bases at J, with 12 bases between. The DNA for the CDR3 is TGTGCCAGCAGTTCCCCAAGGGACTACACCGGGGAGCTGTTTTTT. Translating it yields CASSSPRDYTGELFF. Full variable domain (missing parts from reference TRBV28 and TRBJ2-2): DVKVTQSSRYLVKRTGEKVFLECVQDMDHENMFWYRQDPGLGLRLIYFSYDVKMKEKGDIPEGYSVSREKKERFSLILESASTNQTSMYLCASSSPRDYTGELFFGEGSRLTVL.

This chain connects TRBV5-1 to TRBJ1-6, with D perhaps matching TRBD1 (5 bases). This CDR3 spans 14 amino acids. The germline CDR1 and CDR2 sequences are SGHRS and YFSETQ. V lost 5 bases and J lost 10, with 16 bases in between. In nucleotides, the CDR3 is TGCGCCAGCAGACCTACCCAGGGAGGGTCACCCCTCCACTTT. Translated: CASRPTQGGSPLHF.